Listed here are 10 T cell receptor beta chains from one sample, sequenced in a study of early T cells in non-severe SARS-CoV-2 infection. TCRdb ran MiXCR on the 5' RACE reads and lists one entry per CDR3 protein. The repertoire consists of about 59,000 distinct CDR3 sequences, with approximately 12% occurring once and the leading ten covering around 1.4%. The sequencing sample was made of whole blood. All receptors derive from an adult who was a healthcare worker with PCR-confirmed SARS-CoV-2 infection or an uninfected control (not recorded which).

This clonotype appeared a few times. The CDR3 DNA is TGTGCCAGCAGTTACGACACGGTTCAAGCTTTCTTT. This codes for CASSYDTVQAFF. The chain uses TRBV6-5 and TRBJ1-1; D is unresolved. V shed 2 bases and J shed 9 bases, with 10 bases lying between them. The germline CDR1 and CDR2 sequences are MNHEY and SVGAGI. CDR3 length equals 12 residues.

The V gene is TRBV20-1, the J gene TRBJ2-3; D call uncertain. Trimming took 6 bases from V and 0 from J, leaving 13 bases between them. The CDR3 is made up of 14 amino acids. The germline V gene has CDR1 DFQATT and CDR2 SNEGSKA (reference sequence). In nucleotides, the CDR3 is TGCAGTGCAGGACCCCTGTCGAGCACAGATACGCAGTATTTT. Encoded protein: CSAGPLSSTDTQYF.

On this clonotype: A much larger clone differs by one base, so this may be a read error. The chain is built from TRBV6-4 and TRBJ2-2; maybe TRBD1 (6 bases). The CDR3 has 14 residues. The germline CDR1 and CDR2 sequences are MRHNA and SNTAGT. CDR3 amino acids: CASSDGTNTGEPFF. CDR3 DNA: TGTGCCAGCAGTGACGGGACAAACACCGGGGAGCCGTTTTTT.

The rearrangement links TRBV20-1 to TRBJ2-3; the D is unclear. V was trimmed by 1 base and J by 0 bases, leaving 5 bases between them. The CDR3 is 13 amino acids. The germline CDR1 and CDR2 sequences are DFQATT and SNEGSKA (reference sequence). Written as DNA, the CDR3 is TGCAGTGCTAGAGGGCCAAGCACAGATACGCAGTATTTT. As protein: CSARGPSTDTQYF.

This chain uses TRBV6-6 with TRBJ1-5; D may be TRBD1 (6 bases). The V end was cut by 3 bases, the J end by 5 bases, with 17 bases between. Per the germline V gene, CDR1 is MNHNY and CDR2 is SVGAGI (reference sequence). This CDR3 contains 16 residues. As DNA, the CDR3 is TGTGCCAGCAGTTATGGGACACCAGTGGCAGATCAGCCCCAGCATTTT. Its translation is CASSYGTPVADQPQHF.

The chain links TRBV10-2 to TRBJ1-4; D unresolved. CDR3 length: 14 residues. V lost 8 bases, J lost 4 bases, and 14 bases lay in between. Germline assignment: CDR1 WSHSY and CDR2 SAAADI. Here the CDR3 DNA reads TGCGCCAGCGGAACCGGGTCCTTTAATGAAAAACTGTTTTTT. Amino acid sequence: CASGTGSFNEKLFF.

At least ten counts were recorded for this clonotype. V and J are TRBV28 and TRBJ2-7, with 9 nucleotides matching TRBD1. CDR3 length: 15 amino acids. Germline values: CDR1 MDHEN, CDR2 SYDVKM. V was pared by 6 bases and J by 4 bases, with 10 bases of the junction left unmatched. The chain's CDR3 is CASRNSGTGLYEQYF. The DNA for the CDR3 is TGTGCCAGCAGGAACTCCGGGACAGGGTTGTACGAGCAGTACTTC. Full variable domain (missing parts from reference TRBV28 and TRBJ2-7): DVKVTQSSRYLVKRTGEKVFLECVQDMDHENMFWYRQDPGLGLRLIYFSYDVKMKEKGDIPEGYSVSREKKERFSLILESASTNQTSMYLCASRNSGTGLYEQYFGPGTRLTVT.

The rearrangement links TRBV11-2 to TRBJ2-5, with TRBD1 identical over 7 bases. The trim removed 3 bases at V and 4 bases at J, leaving 17 bases unmatched. This CDR3 region has 18 residues. Germline V gene lookup returns CDR1 SGHAT and CDR2 FQNNGV. The CDR3 DNA sequence: TGTGCCAGCAGCTTCCCGGAGACAGGGACGAGATCGCGAGAGACCCAGTACTTC. Its protein product is CASSFPETGTRSRETQYF.

This clonotype was picked up many times. The chain couples TRBV20-1 to TRBJ2-1, with D uncertain. V gave up 6 bases and J gave up 9 bases, with 15 bases separating them. Germline V CDR1 and CDR2: DFQATT, SNEGSKA (reference sequence). The CDR3 extends over 12 amino acids. CDR3 nucleotides: TGCAGTGCCGACTTCCCAGGCGGTGAGCAGTTCTTC. Its protein product is CSADFPGGEQFF.

This chain connects TRBV7-9 to TRBJ2-1; the D is unclear. The CDR3 is made up of 10 amino acids. Germline CDR1 SEHNR, CDR2 FQNEAQ (reference sequence). The germline V and J ends were trimmed by 5 bases and 7 bases, with 3 bases remaining between them. The CDR3 sequence is CASSRNEQFF. In DNA, the CDR3 is TGTGCCAGCAGCCGTAATGAGCAGTTCTTC.